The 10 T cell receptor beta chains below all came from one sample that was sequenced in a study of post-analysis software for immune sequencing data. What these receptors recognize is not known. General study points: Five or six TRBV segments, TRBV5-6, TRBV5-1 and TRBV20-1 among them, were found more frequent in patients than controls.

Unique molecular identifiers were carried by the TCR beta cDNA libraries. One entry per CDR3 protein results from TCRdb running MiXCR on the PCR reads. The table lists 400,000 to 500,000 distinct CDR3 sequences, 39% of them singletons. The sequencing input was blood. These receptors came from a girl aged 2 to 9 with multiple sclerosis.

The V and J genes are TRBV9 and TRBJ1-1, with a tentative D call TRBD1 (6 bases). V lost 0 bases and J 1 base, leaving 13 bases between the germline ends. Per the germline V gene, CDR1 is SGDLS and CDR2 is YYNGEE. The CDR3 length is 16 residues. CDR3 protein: CASSVAAGATNTEAFF. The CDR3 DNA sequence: TGTGCCAGCAGCGTAGCTGCAGGGGCAACGAACACTGAAGCTTTCTTT.

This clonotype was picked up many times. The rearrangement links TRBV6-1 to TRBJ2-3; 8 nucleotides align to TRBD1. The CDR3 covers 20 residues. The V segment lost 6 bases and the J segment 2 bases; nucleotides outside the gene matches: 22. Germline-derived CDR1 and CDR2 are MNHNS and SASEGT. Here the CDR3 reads CASSRFGQGMGVEPTDTQYF. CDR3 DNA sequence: TGTGCCAGCAGCCGATTCGGACAGGGAATGGGGGTTGAGCCCACAGATACGCAGTATTTT.

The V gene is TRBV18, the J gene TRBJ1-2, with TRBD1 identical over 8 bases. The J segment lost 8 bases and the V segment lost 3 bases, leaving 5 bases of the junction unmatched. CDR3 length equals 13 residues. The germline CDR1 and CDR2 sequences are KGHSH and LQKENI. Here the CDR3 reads CASSPGTGLGYTF. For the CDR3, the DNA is TGTGCCAGCTCACCGGGGACAGGACTCGGCTACACCTTC.

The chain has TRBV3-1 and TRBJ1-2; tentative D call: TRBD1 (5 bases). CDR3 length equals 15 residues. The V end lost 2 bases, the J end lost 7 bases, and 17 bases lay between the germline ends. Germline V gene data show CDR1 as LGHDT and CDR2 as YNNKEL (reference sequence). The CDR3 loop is CASSQSEVGASGYTF. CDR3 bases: TGTGCCAGCAGCCAATCGGAGGTAGGGGCGAGTGGCTACACCTTC.

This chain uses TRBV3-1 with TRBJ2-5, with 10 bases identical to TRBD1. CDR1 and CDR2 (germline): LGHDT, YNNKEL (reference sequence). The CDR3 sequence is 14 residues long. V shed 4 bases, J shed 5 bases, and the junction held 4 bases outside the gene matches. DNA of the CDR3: TGTGCCAGCAGCCCGGGACAGGGGCCGGAGACCCAGTACTTC. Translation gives CASSPGQGPETQYF.

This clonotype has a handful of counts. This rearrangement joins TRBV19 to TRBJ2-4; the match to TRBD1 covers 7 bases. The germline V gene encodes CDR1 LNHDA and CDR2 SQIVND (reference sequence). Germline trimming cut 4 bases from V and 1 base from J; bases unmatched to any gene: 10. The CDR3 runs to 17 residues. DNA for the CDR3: TGTGCCAGTAGTACCCCTGACAGGGCGAACGCCAAAAACATTCAGTACTTC. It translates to CASSTPDRANAKNIQYF.

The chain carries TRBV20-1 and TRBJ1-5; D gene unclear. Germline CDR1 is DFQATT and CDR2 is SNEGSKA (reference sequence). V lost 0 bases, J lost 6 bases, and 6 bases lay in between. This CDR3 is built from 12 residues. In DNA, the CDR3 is TGCAGTGCTAGAGAAGCCGGTCAGCCCCAGCATTTT. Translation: CSAREAGQPQHF.

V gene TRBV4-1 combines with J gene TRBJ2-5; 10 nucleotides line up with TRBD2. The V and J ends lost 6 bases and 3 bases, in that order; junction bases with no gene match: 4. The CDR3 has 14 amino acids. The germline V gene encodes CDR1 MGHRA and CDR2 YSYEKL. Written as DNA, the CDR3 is TGCGCCAGCAGTTCCGGACTAGCGGAAGAGACCCAGTACTTC. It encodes CASSSGLAEETQYF.

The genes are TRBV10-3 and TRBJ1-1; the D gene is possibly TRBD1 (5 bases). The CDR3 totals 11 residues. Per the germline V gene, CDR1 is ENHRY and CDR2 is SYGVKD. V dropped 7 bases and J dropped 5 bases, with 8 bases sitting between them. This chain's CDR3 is CAIKDNTEAFF. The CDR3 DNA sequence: TGTGCCATCAAGGACAATACTGAAGCTTTCTTT.

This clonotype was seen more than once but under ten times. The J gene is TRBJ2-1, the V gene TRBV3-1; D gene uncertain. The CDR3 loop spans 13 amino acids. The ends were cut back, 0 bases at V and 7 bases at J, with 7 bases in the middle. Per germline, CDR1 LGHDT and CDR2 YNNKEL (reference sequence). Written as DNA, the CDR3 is TGTGCCAGCAGCCAAGATCGGGCAAATGAGCAGTTCTTC. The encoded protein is CASSQDRANEQFF.